This T cell receptor beta chain was obtained from a study of T cell repertoires in ileal Crohn's disease. Background on the study: Postoperative therapy was given to about half: more than 10 thiopurines, around 18 anti-TNF agents. Broader study findings: High-frequency clones were more common in sorted CD8 than CD4 cells. Endoscopic recurrence occurred in every patient whose clonality exceeded 26.8%.

Time point indicated: neoterminal ileum biopsy at postoperative endoscopy, about 6 months after surgery. The germline CDR1 and CDR2 sequences are SGHVS and FQNEAQ. This CDR3 is 14 amino acids long. The J segment lost 4 bases and the V segment lost 5 bases, leaving 5 bases of the junction unmatched. Measured with immunoSEQ multiplex PCR; TCRdb has only the in-frame clones, and not every one. The repertoire has roughly 1,900 clones, 85% to 90% of them found once; the top ten carry about 4.5%. Comment on this clone: No antigen is known for it.

The receptor's source is an adult with Crohn's disease. The sequenced material came from ileal tissue. The rearrangement links TRBV7-8 to TRBJ1-3; TRBD1 matches 7 bases. The CDR3 sequence is CASSIQGRGNTIYF. DNA for the CDR3: TGTGCCAGCAGCATACAGGGGAGGGGAAACACCATATATTTT.